This T cell receptor (beta chain) is from a study of blood T cell repertoires in COVID-19. For the study at large: The United States, Italy and Spain were the sources of the acute and convalescent COVID-19 samples. PBMCs, B-cell-depleted T cells, or T cells were the source of the cDNA or gDNA that made up the material.

Only in-frame clones appear in the TCRdb table, and some are missing; sequencing was by immunoSEQ multiplex PCR. This sample has around 180,000 clones, with roughly 85% found just once. V was clipped by 8 bases and J by 2 bases, with 16 bases between them. CDR3 length equals 15 residues. Germline CDR1 SNHLY, CDR2 FYNNEI. The origin of this receptor is a man aged 55 to 70 with acute or convalescent COVID-19. Sequencing was performed on peripheral blood. The V and J genes are TRBV2 and TRBJ1-5; D gene ambiguous. The CDR3 reads CASCGSPGGNQPQHF. The CDR3 coding sequence is TGTGCCAGCTGCGGGTCCCCCGGGGGCAATCAGCCCCAGCATTTT.